Included here is one T cell receptor (beta chain) sequence, with context. This specimen belongs to a study of shared clonotypes between healthy human individuals. Assay: immunoSEQ multiplex PCR; the TCRdb copy retains only in-frame clones and omits some. The table includes around 980,000 clones, about four fifths detected once. This receptor was obtained from a man between 18 and 29 years old in good health. Some clones in this sample may be carry-over from other donors' samples. Input material: memory CD4+ T cells from PBMCs. Specified subset: CD45RA-negative fraction.

CDR3 amino acids: CASQGDSGANVLTF. DNA for the CDR3: TGTGCCAGCCAGGGGGACTCTGGGGCCAACGTCCTGACTTTC. The chain combines TRBV7-9 with TRBJ2-6, with 7 bases that match TRBD1. The CDR3 is 14 residues long. Looked up from germline, CDR1 is SEHNR and CDR2 is FQNEAQ (reference sequence). J was trimmed by 0 bases and V by 8 bases; bases with no gene match: 1.